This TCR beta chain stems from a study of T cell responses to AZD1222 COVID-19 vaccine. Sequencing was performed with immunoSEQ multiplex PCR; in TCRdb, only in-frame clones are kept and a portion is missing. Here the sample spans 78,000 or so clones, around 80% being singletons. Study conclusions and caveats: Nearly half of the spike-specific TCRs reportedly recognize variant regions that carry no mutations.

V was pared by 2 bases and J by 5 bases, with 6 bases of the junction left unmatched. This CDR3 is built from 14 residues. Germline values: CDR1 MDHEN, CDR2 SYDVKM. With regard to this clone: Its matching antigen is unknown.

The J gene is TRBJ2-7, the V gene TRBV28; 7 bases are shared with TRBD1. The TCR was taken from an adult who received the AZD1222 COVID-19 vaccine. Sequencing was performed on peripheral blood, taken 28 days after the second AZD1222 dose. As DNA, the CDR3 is TGTGCCAGCAGTTTAGGGACAGTAACCAACGAGCAGTACTTC. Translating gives CASSLGTVTNEQYF.